This T cell receptor beta chain was captured by sequencing in a study of cytomegalovirus exposure and HLA in healthy donors. The study, taken as a whole, reports: Accurate predictions that matched the HLA-A and HLA-B alleles of most subjects were reportedly made from TCR beta sequences. When analyzed later, the rates of TCR association showed variation by HLA locus, with DRB1 the most and HLA-C the fewest. There were reportedly fewer N-insertions in an Asian-associated ancestry cluster than the roughly 670-donor mean, in a later analysis.

Use of 60 Vbeta and 13 Jbeta primers characterized the PCR. Here immunoSEQ multiplex PCR was the method, and the copy in TCRdb shows in-frame clones only, minus some. The data show 110,000 to 150,000 clones, about 80% seen once. Notes on this clone: Its target is not known.

Donors in the study were healthy people who gave bone marrow. The junction had 5 bases not matched to a gene; V was cut back by 6 bases and J by 7 bases. CDR3 length equals 11 residues. Germline V gene data show CDR1 as SQVTM and CDR2 as ANQGSEA. The chain recombines TRBV29-1 with TRBJ1-2, with 7 nucleotides matching TRBD1. The sequence was obtained from a male donor in good health and CMV-seronegative. Sequences were obtained from PBMCs. The CDR3 protein is CSVDRVGGYTF. The CDR3 DNA is TGCAGCGTAGACAGGGTGGGTGGCTACACCTTC.